The 32 T cell receptor beta chains given below trace back to one sample, sequenced in a study of control samples from healthy donors and cancer patients. Here immunoSEQ multiplex PCR was the method, and the copy in TCRdb shows in-frame clones only, minus some. The profile shows tens of thousands of clones, 65% to 90% of them singletons. Sequencing input: PBMCs. The origin of the receptors is a woman aged 55-70 years with head and neck cancer.

The V and J genes are TRBV10-2 and TRBJ2-1; 16 bases line up with TRBD2. The CDR3 contains 17 residues. Germline CDR1 WSHSY, CDR2 SAAADI. Trimming cost V 6 bases and J 2 bases; bases outside gene matches: 4. The CDR3 is CASRGLAGGQTYNEQFF. CDR3 DNA: TGCGCCAGCAGGGGACTAGCGGGGGGGCAAACCTACAATGAGCAGTTCTTC.

The chain carries TRBV9 and TRBJ2-3; D not certain. This CDR3 contains 14 residues. From germline, CDR1 is SGDLS and CDR2 YYNGEE. V dropped 4 bases and J dropped 2 bases, with 11 bases sitting between them. The CDR3 DNA reads TGTGCCAGCAGCCCCCGGTCCCACACAGATACGCAGTATTTT. Protein: CASSPRSHTDTQYF. The full variable domain, with the rest looked up from reference TRBV9 and TRBJ2-3, is DSGVTQTPKHLITATGQRVTLRCSPRSGDLSVYWYQQSLDQGLQFLIQYYNGEERAKGNILERFSAQQFPDLHSELNLSSLELGDSALYFCASSPRSHTDTQYFGPGTRLTVL.

The chain recombines TRBV5-6 with TRBJ1-6; TRBD1 matches at 8 bases. The CDR3 covers 14 residues. The germline V gene has CDR1 SGHDT and CDR2 YYEEEE. With V trimmed by 5 bases and J by 9 bases, 7 bases remained unmatched. CDR3 sequence reads: CASRNGQGISPLHF. The CDR3 DNA reads as TGTGCCAGCAGGAATGGACAGGGAATTTCACCCCTCCACTTT.

This clone was detected only once. The genes are TRBV5-5 and TRBJ1-4, with 9 positions matching TRBD1. V lost 1 base to trimming and J lost 4 bases; unmatched junction nucleotides: 2. The CDR3 extends over 15 amino acids. The germline V gene encodes CDR1 SGHKS and CDR2 YYEKEE (reference sequence). The CDR3: CASSLRTGDNEKLFF. DNA of the CDR3: TGTGCCAGCAGCTTGAGGACAGGGGATAATGAAAAACTGTTTTTT.

The CDR3 is CATQQGGGREQYF. The CDR3 DNA follows: TGTGCCACCCAACAGGGAGGAGGGCGCGAGCAGTACTTC. The gene calls are TRBV24-1 and TRBJ2-7; D tentatively fits TRBD1 or TRBD2 (6 bases each). The germline V gene encodes CDR1 KGHDR and CDR2 SFDVKD. V dropped 9 bases and J dropped 6 bases, with 17 bases sitting between them. This CDR3 spans 13 amino acids.

V and J are TRBV9 and TRBJ1-3, with D possibly being TRBD1 (5 bases). The CDR3 extends over 15 amino acids. Trimming stripped 0 bases from V and 4 bases from J, with 11 bases between. Per germline, CDR1 SGDLS and CDR2 YYNGEE. CDR3 amino acids: CASSVEGLKGNTIYF. The CDR3 region has the DNA TGTGCCAGCAGCGTAGAGGGGCTTAAGGGAAACACCATATATTTT.

The chain recombines TRBV9 with TRBJ2-3, with 10 positions matching TRBD2. The CDR3 loop spans 17 amino acids. Germline-derived CDR1 and CDR2 are SGDLS and YYNGEE. V lost 0 bases and J lost 2; bases outside the gene matches: 6. CDR3 loop: CASSVDPTSGFTDTQYF. The CDR3 DNA reads as TGTGCCAGCAGCGTAGATCCGACTAGCGGGTTCACAGATACGCAGTATTTT.

The chain uses TRBV28 and TRBJ1-2; D not certain. V was clipped by 7 bases and J by 3 bases, with 6 bases between them. Germline V lookup: CDR1 MDHEN, CDR2 SYDVKM. This CDR3 has 11 amino acids. This CDR3 reads CASMRDYGYTF. The CDR3 nucleotides read TGTGCCAGCATGCGGGACTATGGCTACACCTTC.

V is TRBV2 and J is TRBJ1-6, with 7 bases that match TRBD1. Germline V gene data show CDR1 as SNHLY and CDR2 as FYNNEI. The V and J ends lost 2 bases and 4 bases, in that order; junction bases with no gene match: 2. This CDR3 region has 15 residues. CDR3 sequence (DNA): TGTGCCAGCAGTGAACAACAGGGGTATAATTCACCCCTCCACTTT. This translates into CASSEQQGYNSPLHF.

The genes are TRBV11-3 and TRBJ2-3; 9 bases fit TRBD2. The J segment lost 3 bases and the V segment lost 2 bases, leaving 9 bases of the junction unmatched. Germline CDR1 SGHNT, CDR2 YENEEA. There are 17 residues in the CDR3. CDR3 region: CASSLRPLAGPTDTQYF. In nucleotides, the CDR3 is TGTGCCAGCAGCTTACGCCCCCTAGCGGGGCCTACAGATACGCAGTATTTT.

This clone was detected once. The J gene is TRBJ2-2, the V gene TRBV6-2 or TRBV6-3; D may be TRBD2 (5 bases). Trimming cost V 0 bases and J 5 bases, with 22 bases left between them. The germline V gene has CDR1 MNHEY and CDR2 SVGEGT. The CDR3 runs 19 residues. In DNA form, the CDR3 reads TGTGCCAGCAGTTACTCGAGGGAGCGAGCCTTCGTCGTAACCGGGGAGCTGTTTTTT. Its translation: CASSYSRERAFVVTGELFF.

The genes are TRBV18 and TRBJ1-5; D might be TRBD1 (5 bases). V was clipped by 2 bases and J by 7 bases, with 12 bases between them. The germline CDR1 and CDR2 sequences are KGHSH and LQKENI. This CDR3 is 14 amino acids long. CDR3 sequence (DNA): TGTGCCAGCTCACCAGTGCAGGGATACCAGCCCCAGCATTTT. Its protein is CASSPVQGYQPQHF.

J is TRBJ1-1 and V is TRBV7-2; 8 positions agree with TRBD1. V lost 4 bases to trimming and J lost 1 base; unmatched junction nucleotides: 2. Germline values: CDR1 SGHTA, CDR2 FQGNSA. CDR3 length: 14 amino acids. CDR3 loop: CASSSGGSNTEAFF. In DNA, the CDR3 is TGTGCCAGCAGCTCAGGGGGCTCGAACACTGAAGCTTTCTTT.

This chain joins TRBV10-3 and TRBJ1-2, with D possibly TRBD1 on 6 matching bases. The V and J ends lost 4 bases and 2 bases respectively, with 8 bases between them. Germline CDR1 and CDR2: ENHRY and SYGVKD. The CDR3 is 13 amino acids. The CDR3 protein is CAISATGNYGYTF. The CDR3 region has the DNA TGTGCCATCAGTGCCACAGGGAACTATGGCTACACCTTC.

The rearrangement links TRBV5-4 to TRBJ1-3; the D gene is possibly TRBD1 (6 bases). Looked up from germline, CDR1 is SGHNT and CDR2 is YYREEE (reference sequence). V lost 0 bases to trimming and J lost 2 bases, with 9 bases between them. The CDR3 sequence is 15 residues long. Here the CDR3 DNA reads TGTGCCAGCAGCTTGGATGCAGGGGCTGGAAACACCATATATTTT. Protein sequence: CASSLDAGAGNTIYF.

The chain combines TRBV9 with TRBJ2-7, with 7 bases identical to TRBD1. With 5 bases clipped from V and 3 bases from J, the junction kept 5 bases outside the gene matches. This CDR3 is built from 13 residues. Germline assignment: CDR1 SGDLS and CDR2 YYNGEE. Written as DNA, the CDR3 is TGTGCCAGCAGTTACGCAGGGGGCTACGAGCAGTACTTC. This sequence encodes CASSYAGGYEQYF.

The chain is built from TRBV11-2 and TRBJ2-3; 14 bases match TRBD2. There are 19 residues in the CDR3. Germline V gene sequence: CDR1 SGHAT, CDR2 FQNNGV. With 0 bases clipped from V and 8 bases from J, the junction kept 13 bases outside the gene matches. The CDR3 region has the DNA TGTGCCAGCAGCTTAGATCGGGGACTAGCGGGGGCCGACAAGGGTACGCAGTATTTT. This translates into CASSLDRGLAGADKGTQYF.

This rearrangement joins TRBV30 to TRBJ2-5, with TRBD2 matching 8 bases. V shed 6 bases and J 2 bases; nucleotides not matched to a gene: 14. Germline V gene sequence: CDR1 GTSNPN, CDR2 SVGIG (reference sequence). The CDR3 has 16 residues. The CDR3 loop is CACFGSGKNRQETQYF. CDR3 sequence (DNA): TGTGCCTGTTTTGGTAGCGGGAAGAATCGGCAAGAGACCCAGTACTTC.

This chain connects TRBV30 to TRBJ2-7; D remains unclear. V lost 3 bases, J lost 2 bases, and 14 bases lay in between. CDR1 and CDR2 from the germline V gene are GTSNPN and SVGIG (reference sequence). The CDR3 spans 14 residues. CDR3 sequence (DNA): TGTGCCTGGAGCTGGGGTGGATACGCCTACGAGCAGTACTTC. Encoded protein: CAWSWGGYAYEQYF.

The J gene is TRBJ1-2, the V gene TRBV6-5, with 7 bases lining up with TRBD1. CDR1 and CDR2 from the germline V gene are MNHEY and SVGAGI. The CDR3 has 15 residues. The J segment lost 7 bases and the V segment lost 0 bases, leaving 8 bases of the junction unmatched. Here the CDR3 reads CASSYSGHRGVGYTF. CDR3 coding DNA: TGTGCCAGCAGTTACTCGGGTCACAGGGGAGTTGGCTACACCTTC.

This chain uses TRBV15 with TRBJ1-4; TRBD1 aligns across 10 bases. The V segment lost 6 bases and the J segment 4 bases; nucleotides outside the gene matches: 2. The CDR3 is 14 amino acids. Germline loops: CDR1 LNHNV, CDR2 YYDKDF (reference sequence). The CDR3 here is CATRRDRGNEKLFF. The CDR3 DNA sequence: TGTGCCACCAGAAGGGACAGGGGTAATGAAAAACTGTTTTTT.

V is TRBV4-3 and J is TRBJ2-7; a weak D match, TRBD2 (6 bases). CDR3 length equals 14 residues. The germline V gene encodes CDR1 LGHNA and CDR2 YSLEER. Between the trimmed V and J ends, which lost 4 bases and 2 bases, there was a span of 12 bases. The CDR3 DNA reads as TGCGCCAGCAGCCCCGGAGGGGAAACCTACGAGCAGTACTTC. It yields the protein CASSPGGETYEQYF.

The chain links TRBV4-3 to TRBJ2-1; D is perhaps TRBD1 (5 bases). V was shortened by 4 bases and J by 6 bases, with 16 bases between the two germline ends. Germline assignment: CDR1 LGHNA and CDR2 YSLEER. This CDR3 contains 15 residues. CDR3 sequence reads: CASSPDSTQGNEQFF. The CDR3 nucleotides read TGCGCCAGCAGCCCCGACTCCACCCAGGGCAATGAGCAGTTCTTC.

The chain has TRBV19 and TRBJ2-2; D tentatively fits TRBD1 or TRBD2 (6 bases each). Germline V lookup: CDR1 LNHDA, CDR2 SQIVND (reference sequence). V lost 6 bases and J 6 bases, leaving 14 bases between the germline ends. The length of the CDR3 is 14 residues. CDR3 amino acids: CASRETGGAGELFF. In nucleotides, the CDR3 is TGTGCCAGTAGGGAGACAGGAGGGGCCGGGGAGCTGTTTTTT.

The gene calls are TRBV6-5 and TRBJ1-5; no clear D. The CDR3 totals 13 residues. Germline V gives CDR1 MNHEY, CDR2 SVGAGI. Trimming took off 7 bases at V and 3 bases at J, with 10 bases between the two ends. The CDR3 region is CASTSDFNQPQHF. CDR3 DNA: TGTGCCAGCACCTCAGATTTCAATCAGCCCCAGCATTTT.

The chain carries TRBV5-5 and TRBJ2-1; TRBD1 agrees at 10 bases. V was clipped by 4 bases and J by 4 bases; unmatched bases: 5. The CDR3 is 15 residues long. Germline values: CDR1 SGHKS, CDR2 YYEKEE (reference sequence). The CDR3 sequence is CASSRGQGLYNEQFF. CDR3 DNA: TGTGCCAGCAGCAGGGGACAGGGGCTATACAATGAGCAGTTCTTC.

The chain recombines TRBV9 with TRBJ2-5; D could derive from TRBD1 or TRBD2 (5 bases each). V lost 2 bases and J lost 5, with 10 bases in between. This CDR3 comprises 13 residues. Germline V lookup: CDR1 SGDLS, CDR2 YYNGEE. In DNA, the CDR3 is TGTGCCAGCAGCGTCCTAGCAGGGGAGACCCAGTACTTC. Its protein product is CASSVLAGETQYF.

The chain links TRBV7-9 to TRBJ2-7; D is perhaps TRBD2 (6 bases). The V and J ends lost 5 bases and 7 bases respectively, with 12 bases between them. Looked up from germline, CDR1 is SEHNR and CDR2 is FQNEAQ (reference sequence). CDR3 length equals 12 residues. CDR3 loop: CASSGGADEQYF. The CDR3 nucleotides are TGTGCCAGCAGCGGCGGGGCCGATGAGCAGTACTTC.

The table lists this clone with a few counts. This chain links TRBV9 with TRBJ1-1; weak D call: TRBD1 (5 bases). Trimming removed 4 bases from V and 7 bases from J, with 11 bases in between. Germline-derived CDR1 and CDR2 are SGDLS and YYNGEE. There are 12 residues in the CDR3. The CDR3 DNA is TGTGCCAGCAGCCGGGACGGGGGTGAAGCTTTCTTT. Translated: CASSRDGGEAFF.

This chain uses TRBV24-1 with TRBJ1-4; TRBD1 is a possible D gene (5 bases). The V end was cut by 5 bases, the J end by 0 bases, with 12 bases between. Per the germline V gene, CDR1 is KGHDR and CDR2 is SFDVKD. The CDR3 consists of 16 residues. CDR3 sequence reads: CATSASKGTTNEKLFF. The DNA of the CDR3 is TGTGCCACCAGTGCCTCCAAGGGGACAACTAATGAAAAACTGTTTTTT.

This chain uses TRBV29-1 with TRBJ2-3, with D unresolved. Deletions cut 7 bases from V and 1 base from J, with 0 bases between. The CDR3 runs 9 residues. CDR1 and CDR2 (germline): SQVTM, ANQGSEA. CDR3 coding DNA: TGCAGCGGCACAGATACGCAGTATTTT. It translates to CSGTDTQYF.

The chain links TRBV27 to TRBJ2-5; the match to TRBD2 covers 13 bases. Germline V gene lookup returns CDR1 MNHEY and CDR2 SMNVEV (reference sequence). V gave up 5 bases and J gave up 0 bases; unmatched junction bases: 3. The CDR3 loop spans 16 amino acids. The CDR3 DNA is TGTGCCAGCAGTGGGACTAGCGGGGAGTACCAAGAGACCCAGTACTTC. Its translation is CASSGTSGEYQETQYF.